The 22 T cell receptor beta chains listed next were all sequenced from one sample in a study of metastatic and nonmetastatic thyroid tumors. Patients were all untreated before their thyroid surgery. TCRdb called clones again from the PCR reads with MiXCR. The data hold some 60,000 clones, with 25% to 30% observed a single time. The sequenced sample was blood. Receptor source: a female donor with papillary thyroid cancer or a benign thyroid nodule (not recorded which). Some clones in this sample may be carry-over from other donors' samples.

This clone occurred a few times. The V call is TRBV25-1, the J call TRBJ1-2, with 9 positions matching TRBD1. J was trimmed by 7 bases and V by 4 bases; bases with no gene match: 10. This CDR3 spans 15 amino acids. Germline V lookup: CDR1 MGHDK, CDR2 SYGVNS. CDR3 nucleotide sequence: TGTGCCAGCAGTGCCCTGGACAGGGGCTCAGGTGGCTACACCTTC. It is translated as CASSALDRGSGGYTF.

The chain is built from TRBV28 and TRBJ2-2; D not certain. V was cut by 10 bases and J by 2 bases, with 26 bases left in between. This CDR3 has 18 amino acids. From germline, CDR1 is MDHEN and CDR2 SYDVKM. Here the CDR3 DNA reads TGTGCCACCTTCCCCAGGATGCGTCAAGCCACCAACACCGGGGAGCTGTTTTTT. This gives the protein CATFPRMRQATNTGELFF.

The rearrangement links TRBV6-1 to TRBJ2-1; 13 bases map to TRBD2. Unmatched junction bases numbered 9, after V lost 6 bases and J lost 10 bases. CDR3 length equals 15 residues. Germline lookup yields CDR1 MNHNS and CDR2 SASEGT. DNA of the CDR3: TGTGCCAGCAGGCCCGGGACTAGCGGGGCACAGGAGCAGTTCTTC. It yields the protein CASRPGTSGAQEQFF.

A few counts support this clone. The chain is built from TRBV28 and TRBJ1-3; a possible D gene is TRBD1 (5 bases). This CDR3 is 15 amino acids long. The germline V gene encodes CDR1 MDHEN and CDR2 SYDVKM. V was trimmed by 2 bases and J by 3 bases, leaving 11 bases between them. The CDR3: CASSLTGTGGNTIYF. DNA of the CDR3: TGTGCCAGCAGTTTAACCGGGACGGGTGGAAACACCATATATTTT.

This clone was found a few times. The J gene is TRBJ1-5, the V gene TRBV6-5; 8 bases align to TRBD1. The CDR3 loop spans 14 amino acids. Germline-derived CDR1 and CDR2 are MNHEY and SVGAGI. J lost 4 bases, V lost 5 bases, and 4 bases had no gene match. CDR3 DNA: TGTGCCAGCAGTACCGACAGGGGTAATCAGCCCCAGCATTTT. This translates into CASSTDRGNQPQHF.

This clone was detected ten times or more. This chain connects TRBV4-1 to TRBJ2-2, with 7 bases matching TRBD2. Germline V gene data show CDR1 as MGHRA and CDR2 as YSYEKL. The CDR3 runs to 16 residues. V dropped 7 bases and J dropped 2; count of bases not matched to a gene: 10. CDR3 region: CASTLGRGTNTGELFF. The CDR3 DNA is TGCGCCAGCACCTTGGGGAGGGGAACCAACACCGGGGAGCTGTTTTTT.

V and J are TRBV28 and TRBJ2-3; D not resolved. There are 12 residues in the CDR3. Trimming removed 5 bases at V and 7 bases at J, with 10 bases between. CDR1 MDHEN and CDR2 SYDVKM come from the germline V gene. CDR3 region: CASSTVHNTQYF. In nucleotides, the CDR3 is TGTGCCAGCAGTACAGTCCATAATACGCAGTATTTT.

The CDR3, as DNA: TGTGCCAGCAGCGCGCACCGGGACGGCTCCTACGAGCAGTACTTC. It specifies CASSAHRDGSYEQYF. The chain has TRBV7-8 and TRBJ2-7, with D possibly called TRBD1 or TRBD2 (5 bases each). Germline V gene data show CDR1 as SGHVS and CDR2 as FQNEAQ. V was trimmed by 5 bases and J by 0 bases, leaving 14 bases between them. This CDR3 has 15 residues. Looking up the rest from reference TRBV7-8 and TRBJ2-7 gives the full variable domain: GAGVSQSPRYKVAKRGQDVALRCDPISGHVSLFWYQQALGQGPEFLTYFQNEAQLDKSGLPSDRFFAERPEGSVSTLKIQRTQQEDSAVYLCASSAHRDGSYEQYFGPGTRLTVT.

By proportion, this clone is medium-sized. V usage is TRBV5-1 and J usage is TRBJ2-3, with D tentatively TRBD1 (7 bases). Trimming took off 5 bases at V and 1 base at J, with 11 bases between the two ends. Germline lookup yields CDR1 SGHRS and CDR2 YFSETQ. The CDR3 extends over 14 amino acids. This CDR3 reads CASRAGQRTDTQYF. The CDR3 nucleotides are TGCGCCAGCAGGGCGGGACAGCGCACAGATACGCAGTATTTT.

This clone counts as medium-sized (0.01 to 0.1%). The genes are TRBV6-1 and TRBJ2-7; weak D call: TRBD2 (5 bases). Germline values: CDR1 MNHNS, CDR2 SASEGT. V gave up 6 bases and J gave up 4 bases, with 19 bases separating them. This CDR3 spans 15 amino acids. DNA of the CDR3: TGTGCCAGCAGCGACCCTACTAGAGGAGCGTACGAGCAGTACTTC. It encodes CASSDPTRGAYEQYF.

This sequence joins TRBV28 and TRBJ2-3; maybe TRBD2 (5 bases). The CDR3 has 15 amino acids. Trimming took 7 bases from V and 1 from J, leaving 15 bases between them. Germline CDR1 MDHEN, CDR2 SYDVKM. CDR3 amino acids: CASNPAAEGTDTQYF. DNA of the CDR3: TGTGCCAGCAACCCAGCGGCGGAGGGCACAGATACGCAGTATTTT.

This clone occurred a few times. The genes are TRBV6-4 and TRBJ1-1; D unclear. Germline CDR1 is MRHNA and CDR2 is SNTAGT. CDR3 length: 14 amino acids. V lost 10 bases to trimming and J lost 4 bases, with 19 bases between them. CDR3 residues: CATRREALGTEAFF. CDR3 sequence (DNA): TGTGCCACCCGAAGAGAGGCTCTGGGCACTGAAGCTTTCTTT.

This clone has just one count. The V and J genes are TRBV5-1 and TRBJ1-1; D gene unclear. With 0 bases removed from V and 1 base from J, the gap between germline ends came to 7 bases. Per the germline V gene, CDR1 is SGHRS and CDR2 is YFSETQ. The CDR3 covers 14 residues. As DNA, the CDR3 is TGCGCCAGCAGCTTGGACCAATCGAACACTGAAGCTTTCTTT. Amino acids: CASSLDQSNTEAFF.

The chain has TRBV14 and TRBJ2-7, with TRBD1 matching over 7 bases. V lost 5 bases, J lost 6 bases, and 7 bases stayed unmatched. CDR1 is SGHDN and CDR2 is FVKESK in the germline V gene. The CDR3 length is 13 residues. CDR3 in amino acids: CASSFIGGGEQYF. The CDR3 DNA follows: TGTGCCAGCAGCTTTATAGGGGGCGGCGAGCAGTACTTC. The full variable domain, its missing parts supplied by reference TRBV14 and TRBJ2-7, is EAGVTQFPSHSVIEKGQTVTLRCDPISGHDNLYWYRRVMGKEIKFLLHFVKESKQDESGMPNNRFLAERTGGTYSTLKVQPAELEDSGVYFCASSFIGGGEQYFGPGTRLTVT.

The rearrangement links TRBV6-2 or TRBV6-3 to TRBJ2-1; TRBD1 or TRBD2 may be the D gene (5 bases each). Germline values: CDR1 MNHEY, CDR2 SVGEGT. Trimming left V 5 bases short and J 4 bases short, with 21 bases between. CDR3 length equals 17 residues. CDR3: CASSPLLPGRRYNEQFF. DNA of the CDR3: TGTGCCAGCAGTCCTTTGCTTCCGGGACGTCGTTACAATGAGCAGTTCTTC.

J is TRBJ1-2 and V is TRBV12-3 or TRBV12-4; TRBD1 agrees at 7 bases. The V gene end was trimmed by 5 bases and the J gene end by 4 bases; junction bases not matched to a gene: 7. The CDR3 contains 14 residues. The CDR3 here is CASSGYRGLYGYTF. CDR3 sequence (DNA): TGTGCCAGCAGTGGCTACAGGGGACTCTATGGCTACACCTTC.

This clone was picked up one time. This chain uses TRBV5-1 with TRBJ2-5; unclear D gene. Between the trimmed V and J ends, which lost 4 bases and 1 base, there was a span of 11 bases. This CDR3 is built from 14 residues. In germline, CDR1 is SGHRS, CDR2 YFSETQ. CDR3: CASSRASSQETQYF. Written as DNA, the CDR3 is TGCGCCAGCAGCCGCGCTTCGAGCCAAGAGACCCAGTACTTC. The full variable domain, rest sourced from reference TRBV5-1 and TRBJ2-5, is KAGVTQTPRYLIKTRGQQVTLSCSPISGHRSVSWYQQTPGQGLQFLFEYFSETQRNKGNFPGRFSGRQFSNSRSEMNVSTLELGDSALYLCASSRASSQETQYFGPGTRLLVL.

This clone was seen only a few times. The chain employs TRBV28 and TRBJ2-7, with 7 positions matching TRBD2. CDR3 length: 13 residues. V shed 6 bases, J shed 3 bases, and the junction held 5 bases outside the gene matches. CDR1 and CDR2 (germline): MDHEN, SYDVKM. The CDR3 is CASRLAGSYEQYF. The CDR3 coding sequence is TGTGCCAGCAGGTTAGCGGGTAGCTACGAGCAGTACTTC.

The rearrangement joins TRBV27 to TRBJ2-1; 8 nucleotides align to TRBD2. The CDR3 is 13 residues long. Germline V gene sequence: CDR1 MNHEY, CDR2 SMNVEV (reference sequence). V was clipped by 4 bases and J by 6 bases; unmatched bases: 2. The CDR3 sequence is CASSSGGANEQFF. CDR3 nucleotides: TGTGCCAGCAGTTCGGGAGGGGCCAATGAGCAGTTCTTC.

This clone has a handful of counts. The chain carries TRBV6-1 and TRBJ1-2; 12 nucleotides line up with TRBD1. V lost 5 bases to trimming and J lost 1 base; unmatched junction nucleotides: 8. CDR3 length: 17 residues. Germline CDR1 MNHNS, CDR2 SASEGT. The CDR3 DNA reads TGTGCCAGCAGTCCGGGACAGGGGGCTTCCCTTAACTATGGCTACACCTTC. Its translation is CASSPGQGASLNYGYTF.

The chain joins TRBV6-1 to TRBJ2-1, with D possibly matching TRBD2 (6 bases). V lost 5 bases to trimming and J lost 7 bases, with 15 bases between them. CDR1 is MNHNS and CDR2 is SASEGT in the germline V gene. The CDR3 sequence is 14 residues long. The CDR3 DNA reads as TGTGCCAGCAGTCCCGCGGGGTCGCGGAATGAGCAGTTCTTC. Amino acid sequence: CASSPAGSRNEQFF.

This rearrangement joins TRBV7-3 to TRBJ2-2, with D unclear. There are 13 residues in the CDR3. V lost 2 bases, J lost 6 bases, and 7 bases lay in between. Germline V gene sequence: CDR1 SGHTA, CDR2 FQGTGA. The CDR3 protein is CASSLSAPGELFF. In nucleotides, the CDR3 is TGTGCCAGCAGCTTATCTGCTCCCGGGGAGCTGTTTTTT.